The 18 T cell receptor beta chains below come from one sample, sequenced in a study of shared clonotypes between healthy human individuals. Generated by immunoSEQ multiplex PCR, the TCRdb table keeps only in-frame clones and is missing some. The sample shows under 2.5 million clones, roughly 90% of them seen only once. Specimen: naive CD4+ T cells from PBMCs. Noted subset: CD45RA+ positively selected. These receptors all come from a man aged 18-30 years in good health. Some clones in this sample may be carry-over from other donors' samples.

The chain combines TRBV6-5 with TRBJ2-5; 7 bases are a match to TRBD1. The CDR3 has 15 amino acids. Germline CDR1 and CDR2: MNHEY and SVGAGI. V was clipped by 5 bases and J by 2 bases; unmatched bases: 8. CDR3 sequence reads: CASSSGQGEQETQYF. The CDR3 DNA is TGTGCCAGCAGTAGCGGTCAGGGGGAACAAGAGACCCAGTACTTC.

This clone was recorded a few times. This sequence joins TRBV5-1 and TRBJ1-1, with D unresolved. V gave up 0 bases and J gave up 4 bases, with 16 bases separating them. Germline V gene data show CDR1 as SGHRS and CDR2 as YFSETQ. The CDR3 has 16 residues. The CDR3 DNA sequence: TGCGCCAGCAGCTTGGGTCCCGCAGCCTCGGGCACTGAAGCTTTCTTT. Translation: CASSLGPAASGTEAFF.

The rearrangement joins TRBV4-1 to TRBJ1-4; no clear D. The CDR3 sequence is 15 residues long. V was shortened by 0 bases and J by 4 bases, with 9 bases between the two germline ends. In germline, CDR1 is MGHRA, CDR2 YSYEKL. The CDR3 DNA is TGCGCCAGCAGCCAAGATTGGAACGGTAATGAAAAACTGTTTTTT. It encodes CASSQDWNGNEKLFF.

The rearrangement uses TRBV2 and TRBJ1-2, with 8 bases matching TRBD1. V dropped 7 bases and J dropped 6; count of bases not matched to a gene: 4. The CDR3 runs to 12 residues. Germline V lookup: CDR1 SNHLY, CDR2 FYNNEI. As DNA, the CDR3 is TGTGCCAGCACCCGGGACAGGAATGGCTACACCTTC. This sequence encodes CASTRDRNGYTF.

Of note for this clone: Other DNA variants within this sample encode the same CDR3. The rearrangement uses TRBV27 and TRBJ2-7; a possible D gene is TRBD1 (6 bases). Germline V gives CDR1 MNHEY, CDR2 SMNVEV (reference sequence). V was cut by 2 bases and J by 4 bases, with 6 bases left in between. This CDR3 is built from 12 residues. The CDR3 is CASSLTGYEQYF. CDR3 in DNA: TGTGCCAGCAGTTTAACAGGGTACGAGCAGTACTTC.

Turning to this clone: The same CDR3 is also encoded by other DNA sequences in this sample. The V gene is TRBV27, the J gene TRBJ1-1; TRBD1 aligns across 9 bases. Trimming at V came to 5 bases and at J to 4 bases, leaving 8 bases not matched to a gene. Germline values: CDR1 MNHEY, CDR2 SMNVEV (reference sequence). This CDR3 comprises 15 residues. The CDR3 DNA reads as TGTGCCAGCAGTCCGAGACAGGGGGGTACCACTGAAGCTTTCTTT. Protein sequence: CASSPRQGGTTEAFF.

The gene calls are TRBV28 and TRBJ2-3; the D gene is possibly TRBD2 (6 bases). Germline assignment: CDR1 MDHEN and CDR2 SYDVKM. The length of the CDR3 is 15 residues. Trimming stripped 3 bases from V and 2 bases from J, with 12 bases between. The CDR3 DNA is TGTGCCAGCAGTTTCCCGGGAGTAGTCACAGATACGCAGTATTTT. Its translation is CASSFPGVVTDTQYF.

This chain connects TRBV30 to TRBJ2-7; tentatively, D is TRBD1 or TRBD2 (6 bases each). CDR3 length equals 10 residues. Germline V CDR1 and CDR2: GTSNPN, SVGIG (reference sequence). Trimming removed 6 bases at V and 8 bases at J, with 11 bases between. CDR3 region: CACQGGKQYF. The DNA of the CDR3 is TGTGCCTGCCAAGGGGGGAAGCAGTACTTC.

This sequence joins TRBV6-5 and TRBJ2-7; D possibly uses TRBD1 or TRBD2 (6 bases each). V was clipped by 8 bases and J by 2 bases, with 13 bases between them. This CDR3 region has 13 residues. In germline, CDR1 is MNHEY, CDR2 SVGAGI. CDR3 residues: CASWGARPYEQYF. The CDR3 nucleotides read TGTGCCAGCTGGGGGGCTCGACCCTACGAGCAGTACTTC.

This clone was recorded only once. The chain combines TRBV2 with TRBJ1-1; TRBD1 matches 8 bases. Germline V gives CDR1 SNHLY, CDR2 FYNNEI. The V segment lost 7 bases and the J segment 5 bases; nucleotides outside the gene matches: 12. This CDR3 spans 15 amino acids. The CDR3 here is CASNLPQGARTEAFF. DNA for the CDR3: TGTGCCAGCAACCTACCTCAGGGGGCCAGGACTGAAGCTTTCTTT.

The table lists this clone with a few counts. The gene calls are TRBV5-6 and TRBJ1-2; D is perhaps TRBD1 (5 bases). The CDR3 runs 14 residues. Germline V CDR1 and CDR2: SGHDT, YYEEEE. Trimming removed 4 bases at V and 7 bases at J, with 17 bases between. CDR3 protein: CASSARQGSGGYTF. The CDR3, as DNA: TGTGCCAGCAGCGCAAGGCAGGGATCGGGTGGCTACACCTTC.

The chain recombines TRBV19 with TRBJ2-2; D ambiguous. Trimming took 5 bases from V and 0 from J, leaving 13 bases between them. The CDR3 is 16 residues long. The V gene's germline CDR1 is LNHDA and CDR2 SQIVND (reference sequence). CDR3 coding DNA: TGTGCCAGTAGTTCAGGACCATATTCGAACACCGGGGAGCTGTTTTTT. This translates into CASSSGPYSNTGELFF.

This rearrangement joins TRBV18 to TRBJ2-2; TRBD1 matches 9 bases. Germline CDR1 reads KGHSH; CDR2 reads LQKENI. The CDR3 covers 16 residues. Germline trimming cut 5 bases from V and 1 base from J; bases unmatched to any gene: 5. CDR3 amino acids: CASSGRDRVNTGELFF. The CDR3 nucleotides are TGTGCCAGCTCAGGACGGGACAGGGTGAACACCGGGGAGCTGTTTTTT.

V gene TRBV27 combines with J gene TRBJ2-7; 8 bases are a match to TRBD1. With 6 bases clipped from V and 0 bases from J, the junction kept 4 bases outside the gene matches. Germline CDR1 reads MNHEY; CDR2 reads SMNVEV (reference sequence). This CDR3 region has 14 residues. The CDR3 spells CASSRGPFSYEQYF. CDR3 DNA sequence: TGTGCCAGCAGCAGGGGGCCCTTCTCCTACGAGCAGTACTTC.

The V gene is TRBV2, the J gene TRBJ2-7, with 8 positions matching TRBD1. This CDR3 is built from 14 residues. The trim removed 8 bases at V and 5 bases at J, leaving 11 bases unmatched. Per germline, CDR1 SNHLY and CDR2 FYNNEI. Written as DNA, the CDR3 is TGTGCCAGCGGGGCTTGGACAGGGACCGACGAGCAGTACTTC. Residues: CASGAWTGTDEQYF.

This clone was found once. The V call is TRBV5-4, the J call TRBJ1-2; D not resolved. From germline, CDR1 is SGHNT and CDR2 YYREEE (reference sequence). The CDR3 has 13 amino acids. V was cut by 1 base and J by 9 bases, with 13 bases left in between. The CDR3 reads CASSLSPADSYTF. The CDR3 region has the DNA TGTGCCAGCAGCTTGTCCCCCGCAGATAGCTACACCTTC.

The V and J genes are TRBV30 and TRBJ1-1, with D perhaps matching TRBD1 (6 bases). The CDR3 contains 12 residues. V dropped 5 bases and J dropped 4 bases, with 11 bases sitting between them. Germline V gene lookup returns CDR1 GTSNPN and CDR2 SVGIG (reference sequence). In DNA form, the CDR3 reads TGTGCCTGGGGGAGGGGGGGCACTGAAGCTTTCTTT. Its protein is CAWGRGGTEAFF.

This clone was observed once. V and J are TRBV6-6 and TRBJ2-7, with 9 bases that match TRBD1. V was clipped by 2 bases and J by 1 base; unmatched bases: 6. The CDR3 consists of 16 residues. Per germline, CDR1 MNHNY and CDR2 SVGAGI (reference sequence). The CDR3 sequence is CASSYKGTGRSYEQYF. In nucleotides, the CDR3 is TGTGCCAGCAGTTACAAGGGGACAGGGAGATCCTACGAGCAGTACTTC.